The T cell receptor (beta chain) under discussion was sequenced for a study of T-cell reconstitution after alpha-beta-depleted transplantation in children. This clonotype was recorded many times. A library of TCRbeta sequences, prepared with unique molecular identifiers, was generated. A single record per CDR3 protein comes from TCRdb applying MiXCR to the PCR reads. The table records 420,000 or so distinct CDR3 sequences, 9.5% to 13% of them present only once. The CDR3 has 15 residues. V was shortened by 0 bases and J by 4 bases, with 12 bases between the two germline ends. Per the germline V gene, CDR1 is SGHDT and CDR2 is YYEEEE.

V usage is TRBV5-6 and J usage is TRBJ2-3; the D gene is possibly TRBD1 (7 bases). Sequencing was performed on PBMCs from the stem cell graft donor, taken from the stem cell graft. The sequence was collected from a human donor who donated a stem cell graft to a child with acute myeloid leukemia. The CDR3 here is CASSLGGGGADTQYF. CDR3 nucleotide sequence: TGTGCCAGCAGCTTGGGTGGAGGGGGCGCAGATACGCAGTATTTT.